This TCR beta chain appears in the sequencing data of a study of beta chain features in type 1 diabetes. Sequenced material consisted of expressed TCRB transcripts (all of the isolated RNA was reverse transcribed). Repertoires were generated with immunoSEQ multiplex PCR, while TCRdb's copy carries only in-frame clones and drops some. The sample carries around 170,000 clones, roughly 9% recorded once. Each of the CD4+ naive, central memory, regulatory and stem cell-like memory populations was sorted via CD45RO/CCR7/CD25/CD127/CD95/CD27. Concerning this clone: Its matching antigen is unknown.

The CDR3 contains 15 residues. Losses at the gene ends were 1 base for V and 8 bases for J; bases not matched to a gene: 7. Study conclusions and caveats: Type 1 diabetes patients showed a moderate but significant shortening of TCRB CDR3s in all four CD4+ subsets. Shorter templates might be favored by PCR, equally in patients and controls.

Sample: central memory CD4+ T cells from blood. The chain is built from TRBV5-3 and TRBJ2-1; 9 bases map to TRBD2. TRBV5-3 is labeled an ORF, and its function is uncertain. The receptor's source is a woman aged 25 to 39 with type 1 diabetes. The CDR3 coding sequence is TGTGCCAGAAGCTTGTATGCTAGCGGGAACTATGAGCAGTTCTTC. Amino acid sequence: CARSLYASGNYEQFF.